This TCR beta chain was sequenced in a study of CD8+ T cells in alopecia areata. Study results and caveats: Scalp samples also contribute reads from the resident alphabeta T cells found in normal skin.

Following extraction, RNA underwent reverse transcription to cDNA, which served as the sequencing template. Data came from immunoSEQ multiplex PCR; TCRdb stores just in-frame clones and leaves some out. The sample includes some 120,000 clones, around 50% of them seen just once. The CDR3 contains 13 residues. The ends were cut back, 10 bases at V and 5 bases at J, with 17 bases in the middle. Looked up from germline, CDR1 is SGHTA and CDR2 is FQGNSA. A remark on this clone: Its cognate antigen is unknown.

Individuals with alopecia areata gave both lesional scalp punch biopsies and peripheral blood for collection. The chain is built from TRBV7-2 and TRBJ2-5, with a tentative D call TRBD2 (5 bases). The receptor comes from a human donor with alopecia areata. Sequencing input: NKG2D-low CD8+ T cells sorted from blood. The CDR3 reads CAIEIPRGETQYF. The CDR3 bases are TGTGCCATCGAGATCCCCCGCGGGGAGACCCAGTACTTC.